The clone carrying this T cell receptor (beta chain) appeared many times. TCR beta CDR3 regions were amplified from RNA. Using the HTBI primer set, a first-round RT-PCR was run on the TCR CDR3. MiXCR was run by TCRdb on the multiplex PCR reads, yielding one entry per CDR3 protein. Among over 450,000 distinct CDR3 sequences listed, roughly 15% were seen once. Clinical symptoms, serum thyroxine, TRAb, thyroid ultrasound and orbital computed tomography informed diagnoses. The sample comes from a study of T cells in Graves' hyperthyroidism and ophthalmopathy. Study at large: Prior to any treatment, at the point of initial diagnosis, peripheral blood was collected.

Looked up from germline, CDR1 is DFQATT and CDR2 is SNEGSKA (reference sequence). Losses at the gene ends were 4 bases for V and 4 bases for J; bases not matched to a gene: 9. This CDR3 region has 15 residues. The rearrangement uses TRBV20-1 and TRBJ2-5; 10 bases match TRBD2. The sample taken for sequencing was blood. The sequence was collected from a woman aged 18 to 35 with Graves' ophthalmopathy. CDR3 in amino acids: CSATYPQRGGETQYF. The CDR3 DNA follows: TGCAGTGCTACGTACCCCCAGCGGGGGGGAGAGACCCAGTACTTC.